The TCR beta chain described here comes from a study of blood T cell repertoires in COVID-19. About the study: Samples taken during acute and convalescent COVID-19 were collected in the United States, Italy and Spain. T cells, B-cell-depleted T cells, or PBMCs provided the cDNA or gDNA that served as material.

Original handling: Nucleated cell counts were estimated from reference gene primer amplification. Generated by immunoSEQ multiplex PCR, the TCRdb table keeps only in-frame clones and is missing some. D and trimming come from the DNA, and the V and J calls and clone size come from that table. The sample lists fewer than 150,000 clones; almost 85% were seen once. CDR1 SGHDT and CDR2 YYEEEE come from the germline V gene. The CDR3 contains 17 residues. V lost 0 bases, J lost 7 bases, and 10 bases stayed unmatched. The chain carries TRBV5-6 and TRBJ2-2, with 9 bases aligning to TRBD2. This sequence was found in a human donor in a cohort sampled during active COVID-19. The sequenced sample consisted of peripheral blood. The DNA for the CDR3 is TGTGCCAGCAGCTTGGATGCGGGGGGGACCCTCGTCGGGGAGCTGTTTTTT. Protein product: CASSLDAGGTLVGELFF.